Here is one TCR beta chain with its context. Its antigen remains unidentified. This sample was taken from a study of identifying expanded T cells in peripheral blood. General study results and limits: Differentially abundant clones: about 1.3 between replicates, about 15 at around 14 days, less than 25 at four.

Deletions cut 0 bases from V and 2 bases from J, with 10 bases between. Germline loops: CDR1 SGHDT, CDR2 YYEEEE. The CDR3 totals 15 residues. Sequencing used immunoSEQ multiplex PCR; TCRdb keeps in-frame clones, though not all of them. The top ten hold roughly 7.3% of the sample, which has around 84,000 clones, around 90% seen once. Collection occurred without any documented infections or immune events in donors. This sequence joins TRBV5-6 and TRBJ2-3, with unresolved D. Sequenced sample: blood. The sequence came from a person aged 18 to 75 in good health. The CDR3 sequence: CASSLVGGATDTQYF. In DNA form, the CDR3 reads TGTGCCAGCAGCTTGGTCGGCGGAGCCACAGATACGCAGTATTTT.